The 10 T cell receptor beta chains reported below all come from one sample, sequenced in a study of glioma-infiltrating T cells (dated by TCRdb to 2016 to 2018). For sequencing, an Illumina MiSeq was employed. TCR alpha and beta CDR3 regions were amplified with the iRepertoire nested amplicon-rescue multiplex PCR (arm-PCR) platform from RNA. TCRdb trimmed the raw reads at Q25, called clones with MiXCR and kept productive beta chains. Every distinct CDR3 protein forms one entry, paired with its most common genes and DNA. The sample table lists under 150,000 distinct CDR3 sequences, around 25% of them with a count of one. Under 35% of the sample goes to the ten largest clones. Sequenced sample: glioma tissue, nonneoplastic brain tissue, or PBMCs (not recorded which). These receptor sequences come from a human donor with low-grade glioma or glioblastoma, undergoing nonglioma brain surgery, or in good health (not recorded which).

V usage is TRBV6-4 and J usage is TRBJ2-2; D is unclear. Germline values: CDR1 MRHNA, CDR2 SNTAGT. V lost 2 bases and J lost 4, with 5 bases in between. This CDR3 spans 13 amino acids. Written as DNA, the CDR3 is TGTGCCAGCAGTGACACGGTCACCGGGGAGCTGTTTTTT. This encodes CASSDTVTGELFF.

This sequence joins TRBV7-7 and TRBJ2-5; D is ambiguous. Germline V gene sequence: CDR1 SSHAT, CDR2 FNYEAQ (reference sequence). The CDR3 consists of 14 residues. V shed 3 bases and J shed 3 bases, with 11 bases lying between them. CDR3 in DNA: TGTGCCAGCAGCTTCGGAAAACAGAAAGAGACCCAGTACTTC. Encoded protein: CASSFGKQKETQYF.

This clonotype was seen more than once but under ten times. This sequence joins TRBV6-1 and TRBJ2-4, with 9 bases lining up with TRBD1. The CDR3 runs 15 residues. Germline-derived CDR1 and CDR2 are MNHNS and SASEGT. The ends lost 6 bases at V and 6 bases at J; junction bases unmatched: 9. The CDR3 reads CASRANSGQGNIQYF. CDR3 in DNA: TGTGCCAGCAGGGCGAACTCGGGACAGGGAAACATTCAGTACTTC.

This clonotype came up many times. The V gene is TRBV20-1, the J gene TRBJ2-7; the match to TRBD2 covers 8 bases. V dropped 4 bases and J dropped 0; count of bases not matched to a gene: 5. The CDR3 contains 14 residues. Germline values: CDR1 DFQATT, CDR2 SNEGSKA (reference sequence). The CDR3 bases are TGCAGTGCTACAATAGCGGGGAACTCCTACGAGCAGTACGTC. Residues: CSATIAGNSYEQYV.

The sample holds one count of this clonotype. The V and J genes are TRBV7-3 and TRBJ1-5; D perhaps matches TRBD1 (6 bases). CDR3 length: 18 residues. V was cut by 7 bases and J by 2 bases, with 24 bases left in between. Germline CDR1 is SGHTA and CDR2 is FQGTGA. The CDR3 is CASTLHREGQAGNQPQHF. The CDR3, as DNA: TGTGCCAGCACCCTTCACAGGGAGGGCCAAGCGGGCAATCAGCCCCAGCATTTT.

In DNA, the CDR3 is TGTGCCAGCCGTAAGTGGCAGGGAGGCACAGATACGCAGTATTTT. Translated, it gives CASRKWQGGTDTQYF. V usage is TRBV19 and J usage is TRBJ2-3; D tentatively fits TRBD1 or TRBD2 (5 bases each). V shed 9 bases and J shed 1 base, with 17 bases lying between them. CDR1 and CDR2 (germline): LNHDA, SQIVND (reference sequence). This CDR3 has 15 residues.

The J gene is TRBJ1-6, the V gene TRBV14, with D perhaps TRBD1 (5 bases). The V end was cut by 6 bases, the J end by 8 bases, with 14 bases between. Germline V CDR1 and CDR2: SGHDN, FVKESK. The CDR3 length is 14 residues. The CDR3 loop is CASRGRKEYSPLHF. CDR3 nucleotides: TGTGCCAGCAGGGGACGCAAGGAATATTCACCCCTCCACTTT. The whole variable domain, remainder taken from reference TRBV14 and TRBJ1-6, is EAGVTQFPSHSVIEKGQTVTLRCDPISGHDNLYWYRRVMGKEIKFLLHFVKESKQDESGMPNNRFLAERTGGTYSTLKVQPAELEDSGVYFCASRGRKEYSPLHFGNGTRLTVT.

About this clonotype itself: Possible read error: a much larger clone is one base away. V gene TRBV6-1 combines with J gene TRBJ1-5; 8 nucleotides agree with TRBD1. Germline CDR1 is MNHNS and CDR2 is SASEGT. Trimming at V came to 3 bases and at J to 2 bases, leaving 6 bases not matched to a gene. The CDR3 is 16 residues long. CDR3 residues: CASSDRGRGGNQPQHF. CDR3 DNA sequence: TGTGCCAGCAGTGACAGGGGGCGCGGGGGCAATCAGCCCCAGCATTTT.

This clonotype was seen a handful of times. This rearrangement joins TRBV7-2 to TRBJ1-1, with 9 positions matching TRBD1. Per germline, CDR1 SGHTA and CDR2 FQGNSA. CDR3 length: 14 residues. J gave up 5 bases and V 7 bases, and 8 bases lay outside the gene matches. The CDR3 DNA follows: TGTGCCAGCAACCATGACAGGGGGAGGACTGAAGCTTTCTTT. Amino acid sequence: CASNHDRGRTEAFF.

On this clonotype: This may come from a read error, since a much larger clone is one base off. The chain employs TRBV25-1 and TRBJ2-1; perhaps TRBD1 as D (8 bases). This CDR3 is 16 amino acids long. CDR1 is MGHDK and CDR2 is SYGVNS in the germline V gene. As DNA, the CDR3 is TGTGCCAGCAGTGAGGACAGGGTACGGGGGGTCAATGAGCGGTTCTTC. This gives the protein CASSEDRVRGVNERFF. The full variable domain, its missing parts supplied by reference TRBV25-1 and TRBJ2-1, is EADIYQTPRYLVIGTGKKITLECSQTMGHDKMYWYQQDPGMELHLIHYSYGVNSTEKGDLSSESTVSRIRTEHFPLTLESARPSHTSQYLCASSEDRVRGVNERFFGPGTRLTVL.